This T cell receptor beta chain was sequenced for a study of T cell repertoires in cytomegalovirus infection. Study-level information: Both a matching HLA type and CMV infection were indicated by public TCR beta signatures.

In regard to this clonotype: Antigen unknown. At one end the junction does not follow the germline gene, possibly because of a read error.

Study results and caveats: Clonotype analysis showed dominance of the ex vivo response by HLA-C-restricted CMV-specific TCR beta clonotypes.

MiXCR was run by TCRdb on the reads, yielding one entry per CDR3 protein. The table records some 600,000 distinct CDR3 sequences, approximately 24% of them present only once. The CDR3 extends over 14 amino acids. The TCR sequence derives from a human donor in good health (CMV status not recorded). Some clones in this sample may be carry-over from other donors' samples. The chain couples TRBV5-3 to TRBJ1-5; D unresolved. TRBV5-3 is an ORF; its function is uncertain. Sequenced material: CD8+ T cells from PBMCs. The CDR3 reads CASSLFSHAQPQHF. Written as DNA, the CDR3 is TGTGCCAGCAGCTTGTTCAGTCATGCTCAGCCCCAGCATTTT.